This T cell receptor beta chain came from a study of blood T cell repertoires in COVID-19. Overall study: PBMCs, B-cell-depleted T cells, or T cells provided the cDNA or gDNA that made up the material.

Sequencing used immunoSEQ multiplex PCR; TCRdb keeps in-frame clones, though not all of them. The sample yields 310,000 or so clones, 90% seen once. CDR1 and CDR2 (germline): SGHKS, YYEKEE (reference sequence). The CDR3 is made up of 15 amino acids. Losses at the gene ends were 1 base for V and 4 bases for J; bases not matched to a gene: 4. Sequencing was carried out using PBMCs or T cells enriched from blood (not recorded which). The receptor's source is a woman aged 18-29 years with acute COVID-19. The chain couples TRBV5-5 to TRBJ2-1; 8 bases align to TRBD2. The CDR3 here is CASSLKTSEYNEQFF. The CDR3 DNA follows: TGTGCCAGCAGCTTGAAGACTAGCGAATACAATGAGCAGTTCTTC.